These T cell receptor beta chains were read from a single sample in a study of PD-L1 blockade in urothelial cancer. Sequenced by immunoSEQ multiplex PCR; TCRdb stores in-frame clones only, minus some. The top ten hold around 1.5% of the sample, which has 98,000 or so clones, nearly 90% seen once. Here the sequenced sample was PBMCs, taken around atezolizumab (anti-PD-L1) treatment. The receptor set was obtained from a man aged 55 to 70 with urothelial cancer. The CDR3 runs from the conserved cysteine through the conserved F or W. Each record gives: CDR3 protein, CDR3 DNA, D gene, clone size, V gene, J gene. D genes are given only for firm matches. Clone size is given for some rows only: seen once, a few or many times, or a class if the clone is expanded.

CDR3 protein: CASSLEGSGQVGGGSPLHF; CDR3 DNA: TGTGCCAGCAGCTTAGAGGGTTCTGGCCAAGTGGGAGGTGGTTCACCCCTCCACTTT; D gene: NA; clone size: few; V gene: TRBV11-2; J gene: TRBJ1-6
CDR3 protein: CASSQDRLRGLTSADTQYF; CDR3 DNA: TGCGCCAGCAGCCAAGATAGGCTTAGGGGACTAACTTCCGCAGATACGCAGTATTTT; D gene: TRBD2; clone size: NA; V gene: TRBV4-3; J gene: TRBJ2-3
CDR3 protein: CASSPGIQETQYF; CDR3 DNA: TGTGCCAGCAGCCCCGGGATACAAGAGACCCAGTACTTC; D gene: NA; clone size: NA; V gene: TRBV7-3; J gene: TRBJ2-5
CDR3 protein: CASSRDRGEMNTEAFF; CDR3 DNA: TGTGCCAGCAGTCGGGACAGGGGAGAGATGAACACTGAAGCTTTCTTT; D gene: TRBD1; clone size: NA; V gene: TRBV27; J gene: TRBJ1-1
CDR3 protein: CASSTSGTGPYEQYF; CDR3 DNA: TGTGCCAGCAGTACATCCGGGACAGGGCCCTACGAGCAGTACTTC; D gene: TRBD1; clone size: NA; V gene: TRBV6-5; J gene: TRBJ2-7
CDR3 protein: CASSLSGGGTEAFF; CDR3 DNA: TGTGCCAGCAGCTTGTCAGGGGGCGGCACTGAAGCTTTCTTT; D gene: TRBD1; clone size: NA; V gene: TRBV5-4; J gene: TRBJ1-1
CDR3 protein: CASSYSSGVLTDTQYF; CDR3 DNA: TGTGCCAGCAGCTACTCAAGCGGAGTCCTCACAGATACGCAGTATTTT; D gene: NA; clone size: once; V gene: TRBV7-2; J gene: TRBJ2-3
CDR3 protein: CASSQRTGGNSGANVLTF; CDR3 DNA: TGTGCCAGCAGCCAGAGGACAGGGGGAAACTCTGGGGCCAACGTCCTGACTTTC; D gene: TRBD1; clone size: NA; V gene: TRBV14; J gene: TRBJ2-6
CDR3 protein: CASSLLPPGGRNQPQHF; CDR3 DNA: TGTGCCAGCAGCTTGCTCCCCCCGGGGGGGCGGAATCAGCCCCAGCATTTT; D gene: NA; clone size: NA; V gene: TRBV5-5; J gene: TRBJ1-5
CDR3 protein: CAWSVEAQQPQHF; CDR3 DNA: TGTGCCTGGAGTGTAGAGGCGCAGCAGCCCCAGCATTTT; D gene: NA; clone size: NA; V gene: TRBV30; J gene: TRBJ1-5
CDR3 protein: CATSNGGPEQYF; CDR3 DNA: TGTGCCACCAGCAACGGGGGACCCGAGCAGTACTTC; D gene: NA; clone size: NA; V gene: TRBV15; J gene: TRBJ2-7
CDR3 protein: CASAVGGGSYNEQFF; CDR3 DNA: TGTGCCAGCGCCGTCGGGGGGGGGTCCTACAATGAGCAGTTCTTC; D gene: TRBD2; clone size: NA; V gene: TRBV6-4; J gene: TRBJ2-1
CDR3 protein: CASSIHGRPNYGYTF; CDR3 DNA: TGTGCCAGTAGTATTCATGGCAGGCCAAACTATGGCTACACCTTC; D gene: NA; clone size: NA; V gene: TRBV19; J gene: TRBJ1-2
CDR3 protein: CASSQDSSAGGGPVAKNIQYF; CDR3 DNA: TGCGCCAGCAGCCAAGATTCGTCTGCGGGGGGGGGCCCCGTAGCCAAAAACATTCAGTACTTC; D gene: TRBD2; clone size: NA; V gene: TRBV4-1; J gene: TRBJ2-4
CDR3 protein: CASSPGPGGWETQYF; CDR3 DNA: TGTGCCAGCAGCCCAGGGCCAGGGGGGTGGGAGACCCAGTACTTC; D gene: NA; clone size: NA; V gene: TRBV7-8; J gene: TRBJ2-5
CDR3 protein: CASSIRDTQYF; CDR3 DNA: TGCGCCAGCAGTATTAGAGATACGCAGTATTTT; D gene: NA; clone size: once; V gene: TRBV5-1; J gene: TRBJ2-3
CDR3 protein: CASSAKGQGNLYEQYF; CDR3 DNA: TGTGCCAGCAGTGCAAAGGGACAGGGAAACCTCTACGAGCAGTACTTC; D gene: TRBD1; clone size: NA; V gene: TRBV28; J gene: TRBJ2-7
CDR3 protein: CAWNRQGINEKLFF; CDR3 DNA: TGTGCCTGGAATAGACAGGGTATCAATGAAAAACTGTTTTTT; D gene: TRBD1; clone size: once; V gene: TRBV30; J gene: TRBJ1-4
CDR3 protein: CASSLGQGFYEQYF; CDR3 DNA: TGTGCCAGCAGCTTGGGACAGGGATTCTACGAGCAGTACTTC; D gene: TRBD1; clone size: NA; V gene: TRBV5-4; J gene: TRBJ2-7
CDR3 protein: CASSNSRGQPQHF; CDR3 DNA: TGTGCCAGCAGTAACTCCCGGGGTCAGCCCCAGCATTTT; D gene: NA; clone size: NA; V gene: TRBV6-5; J gene: TRBJ1-5
CDR3 protein: CASRSGGVGEKLFF; CDR3 DNA: TGTGCCAGCAGATCGGGGGGGGTAGGTGAAAAACTGTTTTTT; D gene: NA; clone size: NA; V gene: TRBV28; J gene: TRBJ1-4
CDR3 protein: CASSQTGGAGHF; CDR3 DNA: TGCGCCAGCAGTCAAACAGGGGGCGCCGGGCACTTC; D gene: TRBD1; clone size: NA; V gene: TRBV23-1; J gene: TRBJ2-5
CDR3 protein: CASSWGHRGQGYGYTF; CDR3 DNA: TGTGCCAGCAGCTGGGGGCACAGGGGGCAGGGGTATGGCTACACCTTC; D gene: TRBD1; clone size: NA; V gene: TRBV5-6; J gene: TRBJ1-2
CDR3 protein: CASSQDAGNADTQYF; CDR3 DNA: TGTGCCAGCAGCCAAGACGCAGGGAACGCAGATACGCAGTATTTT; D gene: NA; clone size: NA; V gene: TRBV4-2; J gene: TRBJ2-3
CDR3 protein: CASSSLLAEEQYF; CDR3 DNA: TGTGCCAGCAGCTCCCTCTTAGCGGAGGAGCAGTACTTC; D gene: NA; clone size: NA; V gene: TRBV7-2; J gene: TRBJ2-7
CDR3 protein: CAWSVLGGAGGYTF; CDR3 DNA: TGTGCCTGGAGTGTATTGGGGGGGGCCGGTGGCTACACCTTC; D gene: NA; clone size: NA; V gene: TRBV30; J gene: TRBJ1-2
CDR3 protein: CSVVLQGSGNTIYF; CDR3 DNA: TGCAGCGTTGTCCTTCAGGGATCCGGAAACACCATATATTTT; D gene: NA; clone size: NA; V gene: TRBV29-1; J gene: TRBJ1-3
CDR3 protein: CASSTRTGSSYNSPLHF; CDR3 DNA: TGTGCCAGCAGCACCCGGACTGGGAGCTCCTATAATTCACCCCTCCACTTT; D gene: NA; clone size: NA; V gene: TRBV21-1; J gene: TRBJ1-6
CDR3 protein: CASSPGYRGNQPQHF; CDR3 DNA: TGTGCCAGCAGCCCCGGTTATCGGGGCAATCAGCCCCAGCATTTT; D gene: NA; clone size: NA; V gene: TRBV6-5; J gene: TRBJ1-5
CDR3 protein: CASSLDLGGDSPLHF; CDR3 DNA: TGTGCCAGCAGCTTAGATTTAGGGGGGGACTCACCCCTCCACTTT; D gene: NA; clone size: NA; V gene: TRBV11-2; J gene: TRBJ1-6
CDR3 protein: CASSLLPTGQPQHF; CDR3 DNA: TGTGCCAGCAGCCTACTCCCGACAGGTCAGCCCCAGCATTTT; D gene: NA; clone size: NA; V gene: TRBV5-4; J gene: TRBJ1-5
CDR3 protein: CASYKQPQHF; CDR3 DNA: TGTGCCAGCTACAAACAGCCCCAGCATTTT; D gene: NA; clone size: NA; V gene: TRBV27; J gene: TRBJ1-5
CDR3 protein: CASSYSLDTTVAFF; CDR3 DNA: TGTGCCAGCAGTTACTCTCTGGACACAACCGTCGCTTTCTTT; D gene: NA; clone size: NA; V gene: TRBV6-5; J gene: TRBJ1-1
CDR3 protein: CASRGSWTLHF; CDR3 DNA: TGTGCCAGCCGGGGTTCATGGACCCTCCACTTT; D gene: NA; clone size: NA; V gene: TRBV6-1; J gene: TRBJ1-6
CDR3 protein: CALDRGGETQYF; CDR3 DNA: TGTGCCTTGGACAGGGGCGGAGAGACCCAGTACTTC; D gene: TRBD1; clone size: NA; V gene: TRBV30; J gene: TRBJ2-5
CDR3 protein: CASSQGLAGGSQEQYF; CDR3 DNA: TGTGCCAGCAGTCAGGGACTAGCGGGGGGCAGTCAGGAGCAGTATTTT; D gene: TRBD2; clone size: NA; V gene: TRBV25-1; J gene: TRBJ2-3
CDR3 protein: CAISEPPRTGGAQYF; CDR3 DNA: TGTGCCATCAGTGAGCCCCCGCGGACAGGGGGCGCACAGTATTTT; D gene: TRBD1; clone size: NA; V gene: TRBV10-3; J gene: TRBJ2-3
CDR3 protein: CAWSVFGGPNQPQHF; CDR3 DNA: TGTGCCTGGAGTGTATTTGGGGGCCCCAATCAGCCCCAGCATTTT; D gene: NA; clone size: NA; V gene: TRBV30; J gene: TRBJ1-5
CDR3 protein: CASSGGDTQYF; CDR3 DNA: TGTGCCAGCAGCGGAGGGGATACGCAGTATTTT; D gene: NA; clone size: NA; V gene: TRBV9; J gene: TRBJ2-3
CDR3 protein: CASSESGGAGDTQYF; CDR3 DNA: TGTGCCAGCAGTGAATCGGGGGGGGCAGGGGATACGCAGTATTTT; D gene: TRBD2; clone size: once; V gene: TRBV25-1; J gene: TRBJ2-3
CDR3 protein: CASSFWTGTTRTDTQYF; CDR3 DNA: TGTGCCAGCAGTTTCTGGACAGGGACTACGCGCACAGATACGCAGTATTTT; D gene: NA; clone size: NA; V gene: TRBV28; J gene: TRBJ2-3
CDR3 protein: CASSLLSMGVQPQHF; CDR3 DNA: TGTGCCAGCAGCTTACTATCGATGGGCGTTCAGCCCCAGCATTTT; D gene: NA; clone size: NA; V gene: TRBV7-2; J gene: TRBJ1-5